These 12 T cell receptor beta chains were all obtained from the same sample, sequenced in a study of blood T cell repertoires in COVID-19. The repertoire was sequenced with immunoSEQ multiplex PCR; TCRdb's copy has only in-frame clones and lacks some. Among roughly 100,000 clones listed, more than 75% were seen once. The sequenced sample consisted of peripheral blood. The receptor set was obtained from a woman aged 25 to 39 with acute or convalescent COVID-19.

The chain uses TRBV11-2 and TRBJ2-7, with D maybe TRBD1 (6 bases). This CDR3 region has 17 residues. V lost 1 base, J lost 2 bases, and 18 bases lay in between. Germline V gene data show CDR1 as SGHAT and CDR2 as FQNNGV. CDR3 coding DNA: TGTGCCAGCAGCTTAGGGACAGCTCTCACACCTCCCTACGAGCAGTACTTC. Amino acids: CASSLGTALTPPYEQYF.

CDR3 DNA sequence: TGTGCCAGCAGCTCGAACACTGAAGCTTTCTTT. It translates to CASSSNTEAFF. The chain recombines TRBV6-5 with TRBJ1-1; no clear D. V shed 6 bases and J shed 1 base, with 3 bases lying between them. CDR3 size: 11 residues. CDR1 and CDR2 from the germline V gene are MNHEY and SVGAGI.

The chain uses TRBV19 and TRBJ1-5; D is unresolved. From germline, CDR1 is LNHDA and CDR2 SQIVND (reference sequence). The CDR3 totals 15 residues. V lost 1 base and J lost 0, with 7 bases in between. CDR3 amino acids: CASSIGQISNQPQHF. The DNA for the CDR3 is TGTGCCAGTAGTATAGGACAAATTAGCAATCAGCCCCAGCATTTT.

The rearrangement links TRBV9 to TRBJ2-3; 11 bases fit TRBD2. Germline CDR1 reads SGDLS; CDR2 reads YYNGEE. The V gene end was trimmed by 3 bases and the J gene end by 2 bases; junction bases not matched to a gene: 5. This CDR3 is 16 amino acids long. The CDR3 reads CASSEVAGGHTDTQYF. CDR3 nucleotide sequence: TGTGCCAGCAGCGAGGTAGCGGGGGGGCACACAGATACGCAGTATTTT.

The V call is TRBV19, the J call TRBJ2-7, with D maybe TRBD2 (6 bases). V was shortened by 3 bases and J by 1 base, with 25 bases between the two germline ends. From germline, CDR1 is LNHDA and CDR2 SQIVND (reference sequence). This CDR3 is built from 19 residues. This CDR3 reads CASSIRGELATGLSYEQYF. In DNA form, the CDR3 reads TGTGCCAGTAGTATCAGAGGGGAGTTAGCGACTGGACTATCCTACGAGCAGTACTTC.

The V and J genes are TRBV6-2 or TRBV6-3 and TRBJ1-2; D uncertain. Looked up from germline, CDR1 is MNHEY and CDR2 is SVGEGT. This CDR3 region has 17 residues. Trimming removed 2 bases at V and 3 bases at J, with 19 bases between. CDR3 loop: CASSYADSMLGDYGYTF. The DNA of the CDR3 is TGTGCCAGCAGTTACGCGGACTCCATGCTTGGGGACTATGGCTACACCTTC.

The CDR3 loop is CASSLGSGSYEQYF. CDR3 sequence (DNA): TGTGCCAGCAGCTTAGGTTCGGGGAGCTACGAGCAGTACTTC. The chain links TRBV11-2 to TRBJ2-7, with D tentatively TRBD2 (5 bases). Germline assignment: CDR1 SGHAT and CDR2 FQNNGV. V lost 1 base and J 3 bases, leaving 10 bases between the germline ends. This CDR3 spans 14 amino acids.

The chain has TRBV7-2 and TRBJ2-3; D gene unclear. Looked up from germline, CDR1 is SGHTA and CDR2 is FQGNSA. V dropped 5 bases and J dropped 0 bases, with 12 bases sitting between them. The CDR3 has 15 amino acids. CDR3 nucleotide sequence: TGTGCCAGCAGCAAACTACCCGTCAGCACAGATACGCAGTATTTT. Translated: CASSKLPVSTDTQYF.

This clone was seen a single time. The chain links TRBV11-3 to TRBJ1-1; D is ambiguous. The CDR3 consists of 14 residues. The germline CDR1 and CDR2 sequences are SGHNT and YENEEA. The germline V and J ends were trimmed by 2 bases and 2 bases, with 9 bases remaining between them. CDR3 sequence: CASSLYGGNTEAFF. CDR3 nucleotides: TGTGCCAGCAGCTTATACGGAGGAAACACTGAAGCTTTCTTT. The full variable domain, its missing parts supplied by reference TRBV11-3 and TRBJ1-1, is EAGVVQSPRYKIIEKKQPVAFWCNPISGHNTLYWYLQNLGQGPELLIRYENEEAVDDSQLPKDRFSAERLKGVDSTLKIQPAELGDSAVYLCASSLYGGNTEAFFGQGTRLTVV.

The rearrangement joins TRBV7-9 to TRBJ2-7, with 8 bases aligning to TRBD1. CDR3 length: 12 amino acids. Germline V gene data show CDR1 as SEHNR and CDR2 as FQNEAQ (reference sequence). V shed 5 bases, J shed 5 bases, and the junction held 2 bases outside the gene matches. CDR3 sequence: CASSPTGDEQYF. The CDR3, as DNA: TGTGCCAGCAGCCCGACAGGGGACGAGCAGTACTTC.

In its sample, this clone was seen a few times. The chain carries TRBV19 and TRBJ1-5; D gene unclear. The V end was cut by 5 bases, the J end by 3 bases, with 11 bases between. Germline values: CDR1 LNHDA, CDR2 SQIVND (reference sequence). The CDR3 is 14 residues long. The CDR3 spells CASSWARPNQPQHF. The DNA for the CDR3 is TGTGCCAGTAGTTGGGCAAGACCCAATCAGCCCCAGCATTTT.

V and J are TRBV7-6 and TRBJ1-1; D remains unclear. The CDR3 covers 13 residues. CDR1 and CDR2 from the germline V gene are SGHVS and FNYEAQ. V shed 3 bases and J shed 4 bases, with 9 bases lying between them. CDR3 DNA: TGTGCCAGCAGCTTTGAGGTTTCCACTGAAGCTTTCTTT. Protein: CASSFEVSTEAFF.